This TCR beta chain derives from a study of CD8+ T cells in alopecia areata. Study information: The investigators scored severity in treated patients by the percentage of affected scalp area.

Germline CDR1 is SQVTM and CDR2 is ANQGSEA. J was trimmed by 4 bases and V by 3 bases; bases with no gene match: 8. The CDR3 contains 14 residues. RNA extraction was followed by reverse transcription into cDNA, which acted as the sequencing template. Generated by immunoSEQ multiplex PCR, the TCRdb table keeps only in-frame clones and is missing some. The data show roughly 120,000 clones, roughly 60% seen once. Treatment specified: oral pan-JAK inhibitor, 5-10 mg twice daily. This sequence originates from a human donor with alopecia areata. Here the sequenced sample was CD8+ T cells sorted from blood, taken at week 4, from a patient treated with tofacitinib. The chain carries TRBV29-1 and TRBJ1-2; TRBD1 matches at 7 bases. The CDR3 reads CSVETSNRGYGYTF. The DNA of the CDR3 is TGCAGCGTTGAGACAAGCAACAGGGGCTATGGCTACACCTTC.